The TCR beta chain under discussion was sequenced for a study of blood T cell repertoires in COVID-19. In the source study's methods: The assay estimated nucleated cells by amplifying reference gene primers. TCRdb's table, derived via immunoSEQ multiplex PCR, lists solely in-frame clones and lacks some. That table supplies the V and J calls and clone size; D and trimming were determined from the DNA. Found here are around 160,000 clones, approximately 88% of them singletons; the top ten hold about 2.8%. The CDR3 contains 16 residues. Germline lookup yields CDR1 LGHNA and CDR2 YNFKEQ. V trimming: 0 bases; J trimming: 1 base; junction bases outside the gene matches: 5.

This chain connects TRBV4-2 to TRBJ1-2; 7 bases map to TRBD1. This clonotype was sampled from a man in his sixties with acute or convalescent COVID-19. The material sequenced was peripheral blood. CDR3 sequence: CASSQDWAGGNYGYTF. CDR3 DNA: TGTGCCAGCAGCCAAGATTGGGCAGGGGGTAACTATGGCTACACCTTC.